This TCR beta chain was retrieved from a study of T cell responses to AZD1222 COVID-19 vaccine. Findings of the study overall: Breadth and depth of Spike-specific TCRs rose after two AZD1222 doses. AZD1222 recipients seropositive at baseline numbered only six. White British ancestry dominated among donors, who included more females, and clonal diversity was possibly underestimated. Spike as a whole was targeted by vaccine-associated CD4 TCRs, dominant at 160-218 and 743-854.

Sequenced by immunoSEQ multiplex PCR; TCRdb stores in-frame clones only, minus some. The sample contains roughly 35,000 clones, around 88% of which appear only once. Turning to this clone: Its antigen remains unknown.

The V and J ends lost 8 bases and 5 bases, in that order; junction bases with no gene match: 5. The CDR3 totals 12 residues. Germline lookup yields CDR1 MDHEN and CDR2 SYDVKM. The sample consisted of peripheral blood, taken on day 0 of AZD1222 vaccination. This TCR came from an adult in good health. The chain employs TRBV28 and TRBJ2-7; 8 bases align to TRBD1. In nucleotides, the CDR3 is TGTGCCAGCTCTGGACAGGGTAACGAGCAGTACTTC. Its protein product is CASSGQGNEQYF.